This entry concerns a single T cell receptor (beta chain). The data were taken from a study of blood T cell repertoires in COVID-19. There are 15 residues in the CDR3. Trimming took off 0 bases at V and 2 bases at J, with 11 bases between the two ends. Germline CDR1 SGHRS, CDR2 YFSETQ. The assay was immunoSEQ multiplex PCR, and TCRdb's table has in-frame clones only and misses some. The sample consists of about 52,000 clones, approximately 89% of them appearing once. The rearrangement links TRBV5-1 to TRBJ1-2; no reliable D call. This TCR was recovered from a man in his fifties or sixties with active COVID-19. The sample was peripheral blood. CDR3 bases: TGCGCCAGCAGCTTGGAAACAGTCTCCAACTATGGCTACACCTTC. This translates into CASSLETVSNYGYTF.